This TCR beta chain was retrieved from a study of T cell changes during pregnancy in multiple sclerosis. The data were produced by immunoSEQ multiplex PCR, yet TCRdb's version contains in-frame clones alone and is incomplete. The profile covers some 31,000 clones, with 89% appearing a single time and 6.9% taken by the ten largest. Germline V lookup: CDR1 GTSNPN, CDR2 SVGIG (reference sequence). V was trimmed by 2 bases and J by 1 base, leaving 11 bases between them. The CDR3 loop spans 14 amino acids. A single count supports this clone. The TCR was taken from a female donor with multiple sclerosis, enrolled in a pregnancy study. This sample comprised CD8+ T cells from peripheral blood mononuclear cells, obtained in the second trimester of pregnancy. V and J are TRBV30 and TRBJ1-2; maybe TRBD1 (5 bases). Written as DNA, the CDR3 is TGTGCCTGGAGTTCCGACAGCCTTAACTATGGCTACACCTTC. Residues: CAWSSDSLNYGYTF. Looking up the rest from reference TRBV30 and TRBJ1-2 gives the full variable domain: SQTIHQWPATLVQPVGSPLSLECTVEGTSNPNLYWYRQAAGRGLQLLFYSVGIGQISSEVPQNLSASRPQDRQFILSSKKLLLSDSGFYLCAWSSDSLNYGYTFGSGTRLTVV.